The rows below give T cell receptor beta chains drawn from one sample of a study of OX40 agonist ivuxolimab in advanced cancers. Clones were sequenced by immunoSEQ multiplex PCR, and TCRdb holds only the in-frame ones, with some missing. The table has some 87,000 clones, 88% seen once. This specimen was CD4+ or CD8+ T cells sorted from blood, taken in a trial of the OX40 agonist ivuxolimab. The source is an adult with an advanced solid tumor such as melanoma, head and neck, liver or kidney cancer. Each CDR3 is given with its conserved first and last residue. D genes are given only for firm matches. A clone size is listed for some rows: how often the clone was seen (once, few, many), or a class if it is expanded.

TRBJ1-5 TRBV10-2 TRBD1 NA CASSDRDRVQPQHF TGCGCCAGCAGTGATAGGGACAGGGTTCAGCCCCAGCATTTT
TRBJ2-5 TRBV5-5 NA NA CASSFGGRNRETQYF TGTGCCAGCAGCTTCGGTGGGAGAAATAGAGAGACCCAGTACTTC
TRBJ1-6 TRBV27 NA many CASSLSGSANSPLHF TGTGCCAGCAGTCTCTCCGGGAGCGCTAATTCACCCCTCCACTTT
TRBJ2-7 TRBV6-1 TRBD2 few CASSEALLAGSYEQYF TGTGCCAGCAGTGAAGCGCTACTAGCGGGAAGCTACGAGCAGTACTTC
TRBJ1-6 TRBV5-8 TRBD1 NA CASSHRGQGDSPLHF TGTGCCAGCAGCCACCGGGGACAGGGGGATTCACCCCTCCACTTT
TRBJ1-1 TRBV6-1 NA NA CASSEHWGAGVNTEAFF TGTGCCAGCAGTGAACATTGGGGGGCCGGTGTGAACACTGAAGCTTTCTTT
TRBJ2-2 TRBV9 TRBD2 NA CASSPRLAGENTGELFF TGTGCCAGCAGCCCCCGACTAGCGGGGGAAAATACCGGGGAGCTGTTTTTT
TRBJ2-5 TRBV18 NA NA CASSNGLQETQYF TGTGCCAGCTCGAACGGACTTCAAGAGACCCAGTACTTC
TRBJ1-2 TRBV15 TRBD1 few CATSRASDRGFYGYTF TGTGCCACCAGCAGAGCCTCGGACAGGGGGTTCTATGGCTACACCTTC
TRBJ2-5 TRBV18 NA NA CASSPGETQYF TGTGCCAGCTCACCAGGAGAGACCCAGTACTTC
TRBJ2-2 TRBV4-3 NA NA CASSLVRALGTGELFF TGCGCCAGCAGCCTCGTAAGGGCCCTTGGGACCGGGGAGCTGTTTTTT
TRBJ2-5 TRBV5-1 TRBD1 NA CASSLAGGTGVQETQYF TGCGCCAGCAGCTTGGCAGGCGGGACAGGGGTTCAAGAGACCCAGTACTTC
TRBJ2-1 TRBV5-1 NA NA CASQLLSDNEQFF TGCGCCAGCCAACTACTCTCGGACAATGAGCAGTTCTTC
TRBJ1-1 TRBV6-1 NA NA CASSEGTLRGDTEAFF TGTGCCAGCAGTGAAGGAACACTTCGGGGGGACACTGAAGCTTTCTTT
TRBJ2-5 TRBV18 TRBD2 NA CASSLRLAGGQETQYF TGTGCCAGCTCACTAAGACTAGCGGGAGGGCAAGAGACCCAGTACTTC
TRBJ2-3 TRBV5-4 NA NA CASSLVDSDTQYF TGTGCCAGCAGCTTGGTGGACTCAGATACGCAGTATTTT